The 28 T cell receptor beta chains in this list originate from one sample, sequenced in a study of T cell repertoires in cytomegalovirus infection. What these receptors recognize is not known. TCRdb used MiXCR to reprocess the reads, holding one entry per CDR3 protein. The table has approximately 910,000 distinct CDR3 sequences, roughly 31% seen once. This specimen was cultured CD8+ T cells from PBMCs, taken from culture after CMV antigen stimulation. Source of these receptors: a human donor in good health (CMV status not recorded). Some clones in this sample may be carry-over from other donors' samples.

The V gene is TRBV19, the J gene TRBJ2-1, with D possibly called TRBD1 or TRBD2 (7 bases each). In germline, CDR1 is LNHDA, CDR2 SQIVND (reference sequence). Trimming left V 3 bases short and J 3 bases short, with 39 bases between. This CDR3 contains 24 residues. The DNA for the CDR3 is TGTGCCAGTAGTATCGGGGTTTCGGAACCAGGGGGAGGGAAGCGGAATTTGCGCTACAATGAGCAGTTCTTC. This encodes CASSIGVSEPGGGKRNLRYNEQFF.

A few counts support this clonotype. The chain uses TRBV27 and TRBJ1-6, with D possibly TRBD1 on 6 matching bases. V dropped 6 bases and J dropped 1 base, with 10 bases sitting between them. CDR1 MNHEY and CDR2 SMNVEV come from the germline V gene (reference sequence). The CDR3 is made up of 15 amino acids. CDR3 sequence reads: CASRDQGSYNSPLHF. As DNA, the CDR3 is TGTGCCAGCAGGGACCAGGGGTCCTATAATTCACCCCTCCACTTT.

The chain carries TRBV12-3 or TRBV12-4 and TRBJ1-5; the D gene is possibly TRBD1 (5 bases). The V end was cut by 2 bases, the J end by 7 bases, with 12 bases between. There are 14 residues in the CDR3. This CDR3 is CASSLIGRGQPQHF. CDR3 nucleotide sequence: TGTGCCAGCAGTTTAATTGGGAGGGGACAGCCCCAGCATTTT.

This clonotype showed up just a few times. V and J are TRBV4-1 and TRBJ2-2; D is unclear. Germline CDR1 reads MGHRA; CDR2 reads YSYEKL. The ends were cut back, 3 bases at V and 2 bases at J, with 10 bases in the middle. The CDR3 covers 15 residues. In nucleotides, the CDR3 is TGCGCCAGCAGCCAGTTAAGGCGAAACACCGGGGAGCTGTTTTTT. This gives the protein CASSQLRRNTGELFF.

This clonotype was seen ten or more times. The CDR3 sequence: CASSLANGVELFF. Written as DNA, the CDR3 is TGTGCCAGCAGCTTAGCGAACGGAGTAGAGCTGTTTTTT. V and J are TRBV7-6 and TRBJ2-2; D is uncertain. CDR3 length: 13 amino acids. Trimming pared 0 bases from V and 11 bases from J, leaving 10 bases between. In germline, CDR1 is SGHVS, CDR2 FNYEAQ. Together with reference TRBV7-6 and TRBJ2-2, the CDR3 gives the full variable domain: GAGVSQSPRYKVTKRGQDVALRCDPISGHVSLYWYRQALGQGPEFLTYFNYEAQQDKSGLPNDRFSAERPEGSISTLTIQRTEQRDSAMYRCASSLANGVELFFGEGSRLTVL.

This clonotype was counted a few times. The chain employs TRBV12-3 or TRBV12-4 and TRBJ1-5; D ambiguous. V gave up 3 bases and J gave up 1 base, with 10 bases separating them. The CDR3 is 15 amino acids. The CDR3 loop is CASSLVFRSNQPQHF. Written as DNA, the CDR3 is TGTGCCAGCAGTTTGGTATTTCGGAGCAATCAGCCCCAGCATTTT.

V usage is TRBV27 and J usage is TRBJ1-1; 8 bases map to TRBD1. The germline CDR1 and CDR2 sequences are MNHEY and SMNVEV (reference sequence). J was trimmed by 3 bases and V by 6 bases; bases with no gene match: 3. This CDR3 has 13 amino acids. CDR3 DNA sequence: TGTGCCAGCAGGACAGGGGCGGACACTGAAGCTTTCTTT. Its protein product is CASRTGADTEAFF.

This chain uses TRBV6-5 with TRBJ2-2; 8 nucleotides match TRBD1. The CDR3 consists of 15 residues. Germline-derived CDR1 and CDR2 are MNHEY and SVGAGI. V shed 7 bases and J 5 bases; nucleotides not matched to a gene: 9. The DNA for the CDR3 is TGTGCCAGCATAGGGGCAGGGGGCAATACCGGGGAGCTGTTTTTT. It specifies CASIGAGGNTGELFF.

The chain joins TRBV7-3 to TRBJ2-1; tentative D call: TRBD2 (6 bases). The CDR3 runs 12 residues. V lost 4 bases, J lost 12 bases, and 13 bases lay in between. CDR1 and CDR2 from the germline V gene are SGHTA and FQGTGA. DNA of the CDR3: TGTGCCAGCAGCTCCCCGGGAGTGGGGCAGTTCTTC. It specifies CASSSPGVGQFF.

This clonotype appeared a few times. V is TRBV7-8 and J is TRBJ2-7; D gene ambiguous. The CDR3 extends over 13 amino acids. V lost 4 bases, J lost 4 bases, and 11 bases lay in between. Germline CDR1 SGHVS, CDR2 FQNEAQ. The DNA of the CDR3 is TGTGCCAGCAGCTCCTCATCCGGTTACGAGCAGTACTTC. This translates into CASSSSSGYEQYF.

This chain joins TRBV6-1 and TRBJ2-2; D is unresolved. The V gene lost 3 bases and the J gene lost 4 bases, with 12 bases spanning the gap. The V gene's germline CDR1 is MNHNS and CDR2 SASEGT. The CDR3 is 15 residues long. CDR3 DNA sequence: TGTGCCAGCAGTGATACTGGGCGAGGCACCGGGGAGCTGTTTTTT. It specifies CASSDTGRGTGELFF.

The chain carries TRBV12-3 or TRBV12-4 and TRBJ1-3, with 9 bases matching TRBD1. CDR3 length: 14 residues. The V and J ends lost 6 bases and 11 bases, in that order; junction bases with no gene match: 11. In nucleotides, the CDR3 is TGTGCCAGCAGAGTAAGGACAGGGGATCGGGCCATATATTTT. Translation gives CASRVRTGDRAIYF.

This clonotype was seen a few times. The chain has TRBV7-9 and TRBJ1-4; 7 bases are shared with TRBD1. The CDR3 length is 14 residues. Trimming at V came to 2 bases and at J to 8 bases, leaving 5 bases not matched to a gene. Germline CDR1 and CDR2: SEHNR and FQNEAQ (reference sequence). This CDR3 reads CASSLSLQGEKLFF. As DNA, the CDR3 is TGTGCCAGCAGCTTAAGTCTACAGGGGGAAAAACTGTTTTTT.

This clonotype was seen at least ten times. CDR3 DNA sequence: TGTGCCAGCAGCACAGGGAGCAATCAGCCCCAGCATTTT. As protein: CASSTGSNQPQHF. The J gene is TRBJ1-5, the V gene TRBV5-5; TRBD1 is a possible D gene (6 bases). V lost 4 bases and J lost 1, with 6 bases in between. CDR1 and CDR2 (germline): SGHKS, YYEKEE (reference sequence). The CDR3 sequence is 13 residues long.

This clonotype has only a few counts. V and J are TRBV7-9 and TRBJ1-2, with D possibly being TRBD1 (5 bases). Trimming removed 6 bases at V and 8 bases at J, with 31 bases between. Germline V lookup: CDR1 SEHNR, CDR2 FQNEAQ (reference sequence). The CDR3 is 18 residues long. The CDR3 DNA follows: TGTGCCAGCAGTTCCTCGCCCGGGGGGACCATCGAATCGGAGGGCTACACCTTC. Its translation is CASSSSPGGTIESEGYTF.

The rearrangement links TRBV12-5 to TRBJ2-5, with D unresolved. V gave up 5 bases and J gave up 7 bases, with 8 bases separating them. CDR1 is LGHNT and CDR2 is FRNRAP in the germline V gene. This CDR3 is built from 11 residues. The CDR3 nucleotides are TGTGCTAGTGGTCCCCTGGGGACCCAGTACTTC. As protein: CASGPLGTQYF.

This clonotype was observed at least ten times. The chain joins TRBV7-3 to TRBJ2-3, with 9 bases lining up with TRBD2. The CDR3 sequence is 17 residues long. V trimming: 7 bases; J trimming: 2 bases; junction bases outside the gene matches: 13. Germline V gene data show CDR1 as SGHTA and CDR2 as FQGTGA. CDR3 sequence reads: CASIFSRIAGATDTQYF. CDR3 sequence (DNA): TGTGCCAGCATCTTCTCCCGGATAGCGGGGGCCACAGATACGCAGTATTTT.

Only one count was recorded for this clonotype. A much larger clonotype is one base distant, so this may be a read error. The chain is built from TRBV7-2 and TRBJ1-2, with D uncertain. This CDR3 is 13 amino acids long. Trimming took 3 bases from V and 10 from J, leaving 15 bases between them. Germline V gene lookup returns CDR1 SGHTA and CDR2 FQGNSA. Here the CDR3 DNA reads TGTGCCAGCAGCTTCCTGTGGGCTCATGACTACACCTTC. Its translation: CASSFLWAHDYTF.

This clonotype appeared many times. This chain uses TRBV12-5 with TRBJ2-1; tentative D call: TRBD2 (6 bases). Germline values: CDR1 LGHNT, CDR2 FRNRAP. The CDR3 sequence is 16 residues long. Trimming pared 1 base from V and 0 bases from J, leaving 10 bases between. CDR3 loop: CASGLGGLSSYNEQFF. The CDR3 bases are TGTGCTAGTGGTTTGGGGGGACTGAGCTCCTACAATGAGCAGTTCTTC.

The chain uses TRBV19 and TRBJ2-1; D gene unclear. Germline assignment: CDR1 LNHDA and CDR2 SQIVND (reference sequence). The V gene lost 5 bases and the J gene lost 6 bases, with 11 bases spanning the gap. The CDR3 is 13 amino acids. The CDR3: CASSPVRLNEQFF. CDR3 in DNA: TGTGCCAGTAGTCCAGTTAGACTCAATGAGCAGTTCTTC.

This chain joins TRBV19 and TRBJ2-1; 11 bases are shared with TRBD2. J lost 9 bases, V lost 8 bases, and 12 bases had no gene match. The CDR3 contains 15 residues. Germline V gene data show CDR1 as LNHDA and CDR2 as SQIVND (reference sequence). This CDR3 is CASEFLAGGPGEQFF. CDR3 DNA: TGTGCCAGTGAGTTCTTAGCGGGGGGGCCGGGTGAGCAGTTCTTC.

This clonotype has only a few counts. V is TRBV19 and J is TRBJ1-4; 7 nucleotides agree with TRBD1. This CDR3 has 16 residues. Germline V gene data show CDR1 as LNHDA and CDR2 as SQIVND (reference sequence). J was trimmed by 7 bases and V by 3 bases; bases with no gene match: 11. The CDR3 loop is CASSILGRGGSEKLFF. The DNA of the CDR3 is TGTGCCAGTAGTATTCTCGGGCGAGGGGGCAGTGAAAAACTGTTTTTT.

The CDR3, as DNA: TGTGCCAGCAGCCTGCCCCTCGCCGGGGAGCTGTTTTTT. Translating gives CASSLPLAGELFF. This chain links TRBV7-2 with TRBJ2-2; D not resolved. The CDR3 has 13 amino acids. The V end lost 5 bases, the J end lost 6 bases, and 10 bases lay between the germline ends. CDR1 SGHTA and CDR2 FQGNSA come from the germline V gene.

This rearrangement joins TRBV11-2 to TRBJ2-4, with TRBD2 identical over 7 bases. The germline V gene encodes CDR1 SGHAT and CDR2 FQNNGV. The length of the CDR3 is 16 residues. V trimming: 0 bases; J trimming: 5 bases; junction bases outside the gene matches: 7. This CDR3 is CASSLELSGRENIQYF. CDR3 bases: TGTGCCAGCAGCTTAGAGTTGTCAGGGAGGGAAAACATTCAGTACTTC.

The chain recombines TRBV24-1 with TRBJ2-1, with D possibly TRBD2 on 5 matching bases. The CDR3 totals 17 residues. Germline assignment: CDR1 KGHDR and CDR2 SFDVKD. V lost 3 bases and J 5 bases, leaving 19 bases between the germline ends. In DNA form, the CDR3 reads TGTGCCACCAGTGATCCCCCCAGAGGGAATCTCCACAATGAGCAGTTCTTC. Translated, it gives CATSDPPRGNLHNEQFF.

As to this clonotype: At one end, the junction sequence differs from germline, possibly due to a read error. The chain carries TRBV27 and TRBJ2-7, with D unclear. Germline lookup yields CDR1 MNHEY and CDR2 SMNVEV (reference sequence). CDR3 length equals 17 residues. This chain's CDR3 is CASSPPVERGGTYGQYF. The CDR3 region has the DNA TGTGCCAGCAGTCCGCCGGTGGAACGCGGCGGAACCTACGGGCAGTACTTC.

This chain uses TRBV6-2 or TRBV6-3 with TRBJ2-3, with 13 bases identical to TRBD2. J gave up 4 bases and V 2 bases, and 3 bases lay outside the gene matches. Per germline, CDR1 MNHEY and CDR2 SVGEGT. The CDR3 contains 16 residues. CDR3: CASSYLGLAGPDTQYF. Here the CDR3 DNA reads TGTGCCAGCAGTTACCTGGGACTAGCGGGGCCAGATACGCAGTATTTT.

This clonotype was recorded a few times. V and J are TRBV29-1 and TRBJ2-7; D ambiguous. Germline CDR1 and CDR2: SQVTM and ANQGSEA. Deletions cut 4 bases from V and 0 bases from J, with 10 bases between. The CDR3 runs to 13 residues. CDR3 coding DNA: TGCAGCGTTGGCTACAGAGACTCCTACGAGCAGTACTTC. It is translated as CSVGYRDSYEQYF.